The subject of this entry is one T cell receptor beta chain. These data are taken from a study of blood T cell repertoires in COVID-19. Study details: Spain, Italy and the United States supplied samples that represented acute and convalescent COVID-19. T cells, B-cell-depleted T cells, or PBMCs supplied cDNA or gDNA.

Germline V gene data show CDR1 as WSHSY and CDR2 as SAAADI. The CDR3 extends over 13 amino acids. Trimming stripped 7 bases from V and 3 bases from J, with 12 bases between. Source study methods: From reference gene primer amplification, estimates of nucleated cell counts were derived. The assay was immunoSEQ multiplex PCR, and TCRdb's table has in-frame clones only and misses some. V, J and clone size derive from that table, while D and trimming were established from the DNA sequence. The sample comprises roughly 180,000 clones, approximately 86% of which are singletons, and roughly 8% rests with the top ten.

The TCR originated in a man aged 60 to 69 with acute or convalescent COVID-19. Material for sequencing was peripheral blood. The rearrangement links TRBV10-2 to TRBJ2-5; the D gene is possibly TRBD2 (7 bases). DNA of the CDR3: TGCGCCAGCATGAGGGGGGGTGAAGAGACCCAGTACTTC. Translation gives CASMRGGEETQYF.